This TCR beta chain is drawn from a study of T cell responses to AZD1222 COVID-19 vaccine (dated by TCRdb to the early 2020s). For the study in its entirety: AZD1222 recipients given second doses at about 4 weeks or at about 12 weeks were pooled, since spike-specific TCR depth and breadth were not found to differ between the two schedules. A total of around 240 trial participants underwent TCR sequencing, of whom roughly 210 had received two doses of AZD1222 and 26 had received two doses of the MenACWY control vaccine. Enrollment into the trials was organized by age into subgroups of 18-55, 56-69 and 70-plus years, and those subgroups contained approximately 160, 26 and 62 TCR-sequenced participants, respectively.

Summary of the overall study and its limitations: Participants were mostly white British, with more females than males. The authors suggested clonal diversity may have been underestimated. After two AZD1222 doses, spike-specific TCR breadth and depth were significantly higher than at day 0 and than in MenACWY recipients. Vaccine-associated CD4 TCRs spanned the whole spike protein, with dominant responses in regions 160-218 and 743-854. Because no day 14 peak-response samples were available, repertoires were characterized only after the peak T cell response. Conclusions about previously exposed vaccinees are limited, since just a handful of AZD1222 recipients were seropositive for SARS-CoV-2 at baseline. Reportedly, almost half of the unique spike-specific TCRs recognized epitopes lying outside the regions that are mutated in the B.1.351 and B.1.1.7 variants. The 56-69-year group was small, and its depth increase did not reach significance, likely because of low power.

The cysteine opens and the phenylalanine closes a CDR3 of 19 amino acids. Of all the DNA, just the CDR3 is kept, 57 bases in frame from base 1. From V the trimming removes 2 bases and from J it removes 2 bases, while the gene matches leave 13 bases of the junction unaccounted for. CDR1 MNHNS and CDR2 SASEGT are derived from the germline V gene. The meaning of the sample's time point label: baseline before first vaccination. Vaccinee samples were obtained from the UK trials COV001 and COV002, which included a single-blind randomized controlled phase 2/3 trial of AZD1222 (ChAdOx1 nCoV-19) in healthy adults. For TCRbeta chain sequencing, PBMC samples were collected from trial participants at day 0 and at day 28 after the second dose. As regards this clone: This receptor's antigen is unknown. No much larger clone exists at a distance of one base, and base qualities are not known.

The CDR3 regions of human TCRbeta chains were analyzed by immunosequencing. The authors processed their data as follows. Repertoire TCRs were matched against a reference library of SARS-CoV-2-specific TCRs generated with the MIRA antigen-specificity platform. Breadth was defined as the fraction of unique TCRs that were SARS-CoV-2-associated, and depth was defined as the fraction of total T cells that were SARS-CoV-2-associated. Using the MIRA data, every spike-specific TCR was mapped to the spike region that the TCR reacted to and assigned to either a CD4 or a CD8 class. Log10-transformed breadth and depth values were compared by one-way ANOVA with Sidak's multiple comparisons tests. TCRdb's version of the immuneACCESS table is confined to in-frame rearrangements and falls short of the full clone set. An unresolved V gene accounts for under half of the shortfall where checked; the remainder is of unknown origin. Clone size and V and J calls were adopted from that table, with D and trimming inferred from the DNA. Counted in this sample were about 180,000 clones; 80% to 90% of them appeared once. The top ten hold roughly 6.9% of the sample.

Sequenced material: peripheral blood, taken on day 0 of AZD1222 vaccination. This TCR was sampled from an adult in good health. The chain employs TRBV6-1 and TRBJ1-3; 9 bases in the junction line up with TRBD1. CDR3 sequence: CASSEIRGQGKRTGNTIYF. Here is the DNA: TGTGCCAGCAGTGAAATCCGGGGACAGGGAAAAAGAACTGGAAACACCATATATTTT.